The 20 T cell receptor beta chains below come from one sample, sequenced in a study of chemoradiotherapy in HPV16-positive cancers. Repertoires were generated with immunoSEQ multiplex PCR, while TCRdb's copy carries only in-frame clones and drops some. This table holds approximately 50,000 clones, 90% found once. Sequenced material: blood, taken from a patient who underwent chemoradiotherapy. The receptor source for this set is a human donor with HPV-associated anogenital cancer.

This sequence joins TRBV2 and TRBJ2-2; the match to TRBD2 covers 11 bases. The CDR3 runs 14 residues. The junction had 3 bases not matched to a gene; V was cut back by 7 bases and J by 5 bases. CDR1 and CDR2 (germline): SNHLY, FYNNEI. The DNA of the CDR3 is TGTGCCAGCATACTAGCGGGGGCGACCGGGGAGCTGTTTTTT. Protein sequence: CASILAGATGELFF.

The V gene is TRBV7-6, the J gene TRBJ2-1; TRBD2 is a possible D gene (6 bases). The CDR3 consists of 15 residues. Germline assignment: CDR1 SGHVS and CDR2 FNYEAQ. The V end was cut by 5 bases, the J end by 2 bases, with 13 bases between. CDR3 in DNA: TGTGCCAGCAGCATTCCTAGCGAAACCTACAATGAGCAGTTCTTC. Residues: CASSIPSETYNEQFF.

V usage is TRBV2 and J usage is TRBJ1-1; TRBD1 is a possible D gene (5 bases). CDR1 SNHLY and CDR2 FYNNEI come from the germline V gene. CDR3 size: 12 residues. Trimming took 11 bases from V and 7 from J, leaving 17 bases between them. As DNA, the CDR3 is TGTGCCTTCGCCGGGGGTAGGATTGAAGCTTTCTTT. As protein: CAFAGGRIEAFF.

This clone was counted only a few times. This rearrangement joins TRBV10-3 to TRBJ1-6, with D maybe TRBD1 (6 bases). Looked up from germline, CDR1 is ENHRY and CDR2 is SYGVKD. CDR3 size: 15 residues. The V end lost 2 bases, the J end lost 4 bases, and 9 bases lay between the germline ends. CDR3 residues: CAISEGQTYNSPLHF. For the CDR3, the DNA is TGTGCCATCAGTGAGGGACAGACTTATAATTCACCCCTCCACTTT.

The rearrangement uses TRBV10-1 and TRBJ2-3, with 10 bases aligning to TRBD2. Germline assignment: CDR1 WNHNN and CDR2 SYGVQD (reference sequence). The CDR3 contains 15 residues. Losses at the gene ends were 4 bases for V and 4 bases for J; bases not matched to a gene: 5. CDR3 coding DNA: TGCGCCAGCAGTGGATCTAGCGGGGGCGCAGATACGCAGTATTTT. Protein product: CASSGSSGGADTQYF.

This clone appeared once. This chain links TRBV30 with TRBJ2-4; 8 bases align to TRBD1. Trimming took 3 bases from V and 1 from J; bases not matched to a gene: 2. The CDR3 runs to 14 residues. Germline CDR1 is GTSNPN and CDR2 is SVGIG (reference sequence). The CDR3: CAWRGDRAKNIQYF. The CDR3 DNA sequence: TGTGCCTGGAGGGGGGACAGGGCCAAAAACATTCAGTACTTC.

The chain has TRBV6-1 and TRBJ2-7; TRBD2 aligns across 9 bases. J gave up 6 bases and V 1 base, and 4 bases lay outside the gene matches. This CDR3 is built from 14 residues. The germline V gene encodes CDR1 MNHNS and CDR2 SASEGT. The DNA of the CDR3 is TGTGCCAGCAGTGAAGGTTGGCGGGAGGGCGAGCAGTACTTC. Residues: CASSEGWREGEQYF.

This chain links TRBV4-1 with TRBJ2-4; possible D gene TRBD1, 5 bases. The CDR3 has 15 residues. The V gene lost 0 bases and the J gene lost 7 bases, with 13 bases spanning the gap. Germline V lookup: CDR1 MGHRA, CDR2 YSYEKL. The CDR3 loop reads CASSQEGAPPNIQYF. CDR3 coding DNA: TGCGCCAGCAGCCAAGAAGGGGCACCTCCGAACATTCAGTACTTC.

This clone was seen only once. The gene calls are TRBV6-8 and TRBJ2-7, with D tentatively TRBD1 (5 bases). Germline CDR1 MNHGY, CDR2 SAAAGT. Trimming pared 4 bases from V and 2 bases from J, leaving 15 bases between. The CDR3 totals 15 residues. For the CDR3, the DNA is TGTGCCAGCAGTTCCTTAACTGGGGCCCCCTACGAGCAGTACTTC. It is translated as CASSSLTGAPYEQYF.

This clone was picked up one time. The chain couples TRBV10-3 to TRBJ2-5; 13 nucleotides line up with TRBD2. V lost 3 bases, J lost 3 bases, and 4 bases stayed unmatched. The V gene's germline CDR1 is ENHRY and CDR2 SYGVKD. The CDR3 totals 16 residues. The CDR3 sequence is CAISDTSGREEETQYF. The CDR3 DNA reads TGTGCCATCAGTGATACTAGCGGGAGGGAGGAAGAGACCCAGTACTTC.

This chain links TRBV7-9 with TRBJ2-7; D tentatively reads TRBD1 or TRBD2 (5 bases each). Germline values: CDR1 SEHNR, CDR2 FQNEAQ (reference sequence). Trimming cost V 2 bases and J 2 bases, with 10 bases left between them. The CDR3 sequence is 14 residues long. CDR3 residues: CASSLRGPTYEQYF. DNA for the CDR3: TGTGCCAGCAGCTTACGGGGACCGACCTACGAGCAGTACTTC.

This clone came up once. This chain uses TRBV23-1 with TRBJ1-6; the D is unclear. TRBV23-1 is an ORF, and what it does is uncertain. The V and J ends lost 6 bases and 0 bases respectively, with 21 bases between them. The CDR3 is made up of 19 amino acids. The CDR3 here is CASRIRVEGGSSYNSPLHF. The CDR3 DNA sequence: TGCGCCAGCAGAATTCGCGTTGAGGGCGGCAGCTCCTATAATTCACCCCTCCACTTT.

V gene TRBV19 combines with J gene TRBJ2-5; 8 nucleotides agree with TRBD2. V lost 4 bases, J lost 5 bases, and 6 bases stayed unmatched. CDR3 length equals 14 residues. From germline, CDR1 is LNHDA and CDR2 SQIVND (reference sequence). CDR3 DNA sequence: TGTGCCAGTAGTAGCCCTCGGGAGGGGGAGACCCAGTACTTC. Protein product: CASSSPREGETQYF. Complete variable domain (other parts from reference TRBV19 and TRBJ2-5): DGGITQSPKYLFRKEGQNVTLSCEQNLNHDAMYWYRQDPGQGLRLIYYSQIVNDFQKGDIAEGYSVSREKKESFPLTVTSAQKNPTAFYLCASSSPREGETQYFGPGTRLLVL.

CDR3 DNA: TGTGCCATTGAGACAGGGGCGGGGACTGAAGCTTTCTTT. Protein: CAIETGAGTEAFF. The gene calls are TRBV10-3 and TRBJ1-1; TRBD1 agrees at 8 bases. CDR3 length: 13 residues. Germline lookup yields CDR1 ENHRY and CDR2 SYGVKD. With V trimmed by 9 bases and J by 5 bases, 8 bases remained unmatched.

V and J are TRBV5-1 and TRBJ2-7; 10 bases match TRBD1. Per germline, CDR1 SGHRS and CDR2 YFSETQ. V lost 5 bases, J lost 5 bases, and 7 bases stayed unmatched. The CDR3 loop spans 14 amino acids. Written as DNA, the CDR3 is TGCGCCAGCAGTAGGGACAGGGGATCCCACGAGCAGTACTTC. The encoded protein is CASSRDRGSHEQYF.

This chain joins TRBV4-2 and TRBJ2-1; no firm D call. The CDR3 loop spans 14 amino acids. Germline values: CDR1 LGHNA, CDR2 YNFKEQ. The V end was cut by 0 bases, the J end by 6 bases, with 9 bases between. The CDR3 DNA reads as TGTGCCAGCAGCCAAGATACAAGCGTCAATGAGCAGTTCTTC. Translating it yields CASSQDTSVNEQFF.

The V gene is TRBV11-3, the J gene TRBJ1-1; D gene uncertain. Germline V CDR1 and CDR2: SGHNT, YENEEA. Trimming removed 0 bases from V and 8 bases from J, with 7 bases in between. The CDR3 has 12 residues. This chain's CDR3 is CASSLDGREAFF. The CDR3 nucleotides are TGTGCCAGCAGCTTAGATGGTCGAGAAGCTTTCTTT.

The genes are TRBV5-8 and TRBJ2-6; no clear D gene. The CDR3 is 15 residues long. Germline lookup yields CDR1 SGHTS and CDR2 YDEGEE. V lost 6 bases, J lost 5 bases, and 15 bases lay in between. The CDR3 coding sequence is TGTGCCAGCAAAACCACACAAAGTCGGGCCAACGTCCTGACTTTC. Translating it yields CASKTTQSRANVLTF.

Written as DNA, the CDR3 is TGTGCCAGCAGCCAGGCGACAGACAACTATGGCTACACCTTC. Residues: CASSQATDNYGYTF. The chain joins TRBV14 to TRBJ1-2; possibly TRBD1 for D (5 bases). The CDR3 sequence is 14 residues long. Germline values: CDR1 SGHDN, CDR2 FVKESK. Trimming pared 3 bases from V and 2 bases from J, leaving 10 bases between.

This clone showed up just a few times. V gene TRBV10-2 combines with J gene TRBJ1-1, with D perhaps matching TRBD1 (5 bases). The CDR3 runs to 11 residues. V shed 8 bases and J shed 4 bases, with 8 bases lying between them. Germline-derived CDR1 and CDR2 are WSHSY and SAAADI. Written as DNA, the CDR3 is TGCGCCAGCCTCGGGGGCACTGAAGCTTTCTTT. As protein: CASLGGTEAFF.